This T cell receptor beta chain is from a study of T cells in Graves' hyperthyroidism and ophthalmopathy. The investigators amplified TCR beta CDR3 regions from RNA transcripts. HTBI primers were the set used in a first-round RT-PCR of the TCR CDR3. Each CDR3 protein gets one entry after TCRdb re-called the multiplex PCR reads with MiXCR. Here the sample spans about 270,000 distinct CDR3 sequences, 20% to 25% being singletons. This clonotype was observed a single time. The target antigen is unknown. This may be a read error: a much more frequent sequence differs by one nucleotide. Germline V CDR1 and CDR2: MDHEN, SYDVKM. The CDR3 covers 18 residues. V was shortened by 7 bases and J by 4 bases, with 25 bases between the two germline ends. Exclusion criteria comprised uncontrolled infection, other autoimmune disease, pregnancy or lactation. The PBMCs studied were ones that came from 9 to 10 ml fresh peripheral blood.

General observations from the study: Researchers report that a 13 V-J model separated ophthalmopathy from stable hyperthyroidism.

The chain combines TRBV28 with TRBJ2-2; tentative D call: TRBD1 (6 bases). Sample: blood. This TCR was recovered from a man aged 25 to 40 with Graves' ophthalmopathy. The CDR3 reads CASTPRDTSNLSTGELFF. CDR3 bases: TGTGCCAGCACCCCTCGGGACACCTCCAACCTGAGCACCGGGGAGCTGTTTTTT.